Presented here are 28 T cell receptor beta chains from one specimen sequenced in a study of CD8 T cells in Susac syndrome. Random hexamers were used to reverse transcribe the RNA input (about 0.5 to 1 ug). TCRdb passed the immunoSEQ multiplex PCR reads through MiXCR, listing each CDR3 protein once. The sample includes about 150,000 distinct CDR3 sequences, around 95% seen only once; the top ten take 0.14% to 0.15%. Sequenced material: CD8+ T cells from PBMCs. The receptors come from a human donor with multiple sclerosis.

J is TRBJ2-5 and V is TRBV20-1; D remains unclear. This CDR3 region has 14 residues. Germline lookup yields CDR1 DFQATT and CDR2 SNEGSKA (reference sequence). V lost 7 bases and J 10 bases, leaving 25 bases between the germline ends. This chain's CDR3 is CSVSDGPRWVNQYF. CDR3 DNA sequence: TGCAGTGTTTCCGACGGCCCCCGTTGGGTGAACCAGTACTTC.

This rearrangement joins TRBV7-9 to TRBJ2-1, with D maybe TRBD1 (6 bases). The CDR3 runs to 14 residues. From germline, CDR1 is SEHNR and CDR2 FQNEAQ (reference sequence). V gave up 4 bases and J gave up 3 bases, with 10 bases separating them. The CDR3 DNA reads TGTGCCAGCAGCTGGTACAGGGACTACAATGAGCAGTTCTTC. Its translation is CASSWYRDYNEQFF.

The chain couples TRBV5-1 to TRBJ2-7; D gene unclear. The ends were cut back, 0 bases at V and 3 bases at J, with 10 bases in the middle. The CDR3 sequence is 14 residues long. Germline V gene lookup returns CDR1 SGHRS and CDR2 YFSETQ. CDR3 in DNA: TGCGCCAGCAGCTTGGACAGTACTTACTACGAGCAGTACGTC. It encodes CASSLDSTYYEQYV.

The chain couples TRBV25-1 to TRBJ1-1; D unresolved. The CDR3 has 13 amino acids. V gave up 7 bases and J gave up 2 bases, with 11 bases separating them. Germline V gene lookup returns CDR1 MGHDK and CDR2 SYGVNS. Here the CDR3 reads CASKPLGNTEAFF. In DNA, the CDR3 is TGTGCCAGCAAACCGTTGGGTAACACTGAAGCTTTCTTT.

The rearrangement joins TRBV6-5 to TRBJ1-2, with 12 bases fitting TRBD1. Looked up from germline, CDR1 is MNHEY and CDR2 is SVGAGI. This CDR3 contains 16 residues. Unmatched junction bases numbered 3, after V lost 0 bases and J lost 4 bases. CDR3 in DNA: TGTGCCAGCAGTTACTCCGGGACAGGGGGCGGCTATGGCTACACCTTC. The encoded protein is CASSYSGTGGGYGYTF.

The DNA for the CDR3 is TGTGCCAGCAGTTTGCAGGGGGCAGCTAATGGCTACACCTTC. It yields the protein CASSLQGAANGYTF. The rearrangement joins TRBV27 to TRBJ1-2; 8 nucleotides agree with TRBD1. The CDR3 is 14 residues long. The germline CDR1 and CDR2 sequences are MNHEY and SMNVEV (reference sequence). With 3 bases clipped from V and 6 bases from J, the junction kept 6 bases outside the gene matches.

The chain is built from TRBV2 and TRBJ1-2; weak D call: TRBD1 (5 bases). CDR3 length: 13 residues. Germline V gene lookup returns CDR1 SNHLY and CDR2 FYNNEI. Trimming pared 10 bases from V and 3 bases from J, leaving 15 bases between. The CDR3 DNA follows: TGTGCCACCGTGGGGGGATCATACTATGGCTACACCTTC. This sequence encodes CATVGGSYYGYTF.

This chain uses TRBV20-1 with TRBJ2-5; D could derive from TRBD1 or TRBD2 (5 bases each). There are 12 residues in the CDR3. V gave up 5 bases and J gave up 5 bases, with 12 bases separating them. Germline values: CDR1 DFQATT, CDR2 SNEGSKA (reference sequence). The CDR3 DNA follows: TGCAGTGCTTTGGGGGAGTGGGAGACCCAGTACTTC. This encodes CSALGEWETQYF.

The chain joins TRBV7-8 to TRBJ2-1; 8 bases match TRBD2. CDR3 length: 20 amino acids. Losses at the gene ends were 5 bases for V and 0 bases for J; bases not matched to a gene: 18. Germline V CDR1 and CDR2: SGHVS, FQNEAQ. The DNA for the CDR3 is TGTGCCAGCAGCAGACGTAGCGGGGCCGCGACTGAGAGCTCCTACAATGAGCAGTTCTTC. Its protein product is CASSRRSGAATESSYNEQFF.

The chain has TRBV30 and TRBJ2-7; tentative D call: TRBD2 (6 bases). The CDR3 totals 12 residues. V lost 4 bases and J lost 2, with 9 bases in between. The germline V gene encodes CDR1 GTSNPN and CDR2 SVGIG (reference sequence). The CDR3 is CAWMGGTYEQYF. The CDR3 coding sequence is TGTGCCTGGATGGGCGGGACCTACGAGCAGTACTTC. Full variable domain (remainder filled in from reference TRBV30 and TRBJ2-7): SQTIHQWPATLVQPVGSPLSLECTVEGTSNPNLYWYRQAAGRGLQLLFYSVGIGQISSEVPQNLSASRPQDRQFILSSKKLLLSDSGFYLCAWMGGTYEQYFGPGTRLTVT.

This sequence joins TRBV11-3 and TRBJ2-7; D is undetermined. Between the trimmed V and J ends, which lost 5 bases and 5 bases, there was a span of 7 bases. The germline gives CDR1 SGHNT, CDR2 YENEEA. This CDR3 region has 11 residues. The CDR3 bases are TGTGCCAGCAGCGTAAGCCACGAGCAGTACTTC. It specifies CASSVSHEQYF.

CDR3 in amino acids: CASSLAGQSYEQYF. CDR3 in DNA: TGTGCCAGCAGTTTAGCGGGACAGTCCTACGAGCAGTACTTC. The rearrangement joins TRBV12-3 or TRBV12-4 to TRBJ2-7, with 7 bases that match TRBD1. CDR3 size: 14 residues. J gave up 1 base and V 0 bases, and 0 bases lay outside the gene matches.

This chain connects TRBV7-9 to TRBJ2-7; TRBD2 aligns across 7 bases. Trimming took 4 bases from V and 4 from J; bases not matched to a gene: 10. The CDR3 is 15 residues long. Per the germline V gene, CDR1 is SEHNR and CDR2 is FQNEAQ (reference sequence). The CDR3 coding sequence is TGTGCCAGCAGCTCTCTAGCGGAGGGAGGTTACGAGCAGTACTTC. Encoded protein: CASSSLAEGGYEQYF.

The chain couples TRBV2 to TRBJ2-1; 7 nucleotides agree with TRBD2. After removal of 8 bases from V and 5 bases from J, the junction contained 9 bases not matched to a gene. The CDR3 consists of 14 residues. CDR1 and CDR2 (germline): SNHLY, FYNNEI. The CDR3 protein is CASGFGTKNNEQFF. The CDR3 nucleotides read TGTGCCAGCGGGTTCGGGACTAAGAACAATGAGCAGTTCTTC.

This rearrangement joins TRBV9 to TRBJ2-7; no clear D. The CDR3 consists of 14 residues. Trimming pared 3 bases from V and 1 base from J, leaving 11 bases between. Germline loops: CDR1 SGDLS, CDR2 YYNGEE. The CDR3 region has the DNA TGTGCCAGCAGCGACTCGGACGGTTCCTACGAGCAGTACTTC. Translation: CASSDSDGSYEQYF. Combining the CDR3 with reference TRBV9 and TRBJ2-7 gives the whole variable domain DSGVTQTPKHLITATGQRVTLRCSPRSGDLSVYWYQQSLDQGLQFLIQYYNGEERAKGNILERFSAQQFPDLHSELNLSSLELGDSALYFCASSDSDGSYEQYFGPGTRLTVT.

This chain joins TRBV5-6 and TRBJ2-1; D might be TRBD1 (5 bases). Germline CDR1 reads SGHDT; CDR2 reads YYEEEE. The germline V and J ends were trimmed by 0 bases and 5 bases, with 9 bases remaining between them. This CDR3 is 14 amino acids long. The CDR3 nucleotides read TGTGCCAGCAGCTTGGGGGCAGGGAACAATGAGCAGTTCTTC. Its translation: CASSLGAGNNEQFF.

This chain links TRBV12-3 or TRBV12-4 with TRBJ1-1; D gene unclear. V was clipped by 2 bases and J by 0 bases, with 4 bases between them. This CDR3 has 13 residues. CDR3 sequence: CASSLSMNTEAFF. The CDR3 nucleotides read TGTGCCAGCAGTTTAAGTATGAACACTGAAGCTTTCTTT.

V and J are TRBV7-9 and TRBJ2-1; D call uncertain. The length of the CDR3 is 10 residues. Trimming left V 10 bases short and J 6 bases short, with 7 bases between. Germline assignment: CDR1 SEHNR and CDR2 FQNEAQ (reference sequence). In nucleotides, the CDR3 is TGTGCCACGGCTGGCAATGAGCAGTTCTTC. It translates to CATAGNEQFF.

The CDR3 coding sequence is TGTGCCAGCAGCCAAGAATTGTACAGGGCCCTCCCGGGAATCTATGGCTACACCTTC. Amino acids: CASSQELYRALPGIYGYTF. This chain links TRBV3-1 with TRBJ1-2; D is perhaps TRBD1 (6 bases). The CDR3 is 19 residues long. Germline lookup yields CDR1 LGHDT and CDR2 YNNKEL (reference sequence). Deletions cut 0 bases from V and 4 bases from J, with 24 bases between. Based on the CDR3 plus reference TRBV3-1 and TRBJ1-2, the full variable domain is DTAVSQTPKYLVTQMGNDKSIKCEQNLGHDTMYWYKQDSKKFLKIMFSYNNKELIINETVPNRFSPKSPDKAHLNLHINSLELGDSAVYFCASSQELYRALPGIYGYTFGSGTRLTVV.

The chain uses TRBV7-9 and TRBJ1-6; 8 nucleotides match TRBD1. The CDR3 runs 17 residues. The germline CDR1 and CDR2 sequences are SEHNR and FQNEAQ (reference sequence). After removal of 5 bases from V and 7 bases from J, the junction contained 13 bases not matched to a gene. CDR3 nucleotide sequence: TGTGCCAGCAGCACGGGGGGCCGACAGGGGATAAATTCACCCCTCCACTTT. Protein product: CASSTGGRQGINSPLHF.

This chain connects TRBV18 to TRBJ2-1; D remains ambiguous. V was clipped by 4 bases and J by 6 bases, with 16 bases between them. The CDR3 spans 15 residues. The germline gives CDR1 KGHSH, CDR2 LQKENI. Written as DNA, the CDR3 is TGTGCCAGCTCACGGGGAAGCACGACTCGCAATGAGCAGTTCTTC. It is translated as CASSRGSTTRNEQFF. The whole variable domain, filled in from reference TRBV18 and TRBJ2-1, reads NAGVMQNPRHLVRRRGQEARLRCSPMKGHSHVYWYRQLPEEGLKFMVYLQKENIIDESGMPKERFSAEFPKEGPSILRIQQVVRGDSAAYFCASSRGSTTRNEQFFGPGTRLTVL.

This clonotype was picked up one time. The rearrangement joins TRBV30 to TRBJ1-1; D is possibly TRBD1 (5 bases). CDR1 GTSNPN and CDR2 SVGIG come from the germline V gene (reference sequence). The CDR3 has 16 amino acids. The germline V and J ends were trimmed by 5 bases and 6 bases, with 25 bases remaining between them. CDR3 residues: CAWVTVAGEKGAEAFF. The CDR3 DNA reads TGTGCCTGGGTAACCGTGGCGGGGGAGAAGGGCGCTGAAGCTTTCTTT.

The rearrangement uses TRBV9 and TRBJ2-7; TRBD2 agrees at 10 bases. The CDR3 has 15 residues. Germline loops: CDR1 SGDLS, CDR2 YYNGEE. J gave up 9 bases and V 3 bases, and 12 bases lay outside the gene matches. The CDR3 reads CASSALSGGSSRQYF. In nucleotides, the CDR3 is TGTGCCAGCAGCGCCCTTAGCGGGGGGTCGTCTCGGCAGTACTTC.

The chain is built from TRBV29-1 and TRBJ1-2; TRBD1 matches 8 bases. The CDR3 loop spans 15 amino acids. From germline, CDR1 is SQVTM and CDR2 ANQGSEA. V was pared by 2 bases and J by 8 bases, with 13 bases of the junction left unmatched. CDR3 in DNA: TGCAGCGTTGAACAGGGGGCGCCTGGTCCGGGCGGCTACACCTTC. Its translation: CSVEQGAPGPGGYTF. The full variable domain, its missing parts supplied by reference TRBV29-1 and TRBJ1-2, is SAVISQKPSRDICQRGTSLTIQCQVDSQVTMMFWYRQQPGQSLTLIATANQGSEATYESGFVIDKFPISRPNLTFSTLTVSNMSPEDSSIYLCSVEQGAPGPGGYTFGSGTRLTVV.

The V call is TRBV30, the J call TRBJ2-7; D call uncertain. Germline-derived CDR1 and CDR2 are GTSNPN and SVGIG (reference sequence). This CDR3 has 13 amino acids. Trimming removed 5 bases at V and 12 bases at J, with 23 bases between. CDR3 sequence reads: CAWGPKSMYSGYF. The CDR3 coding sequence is TGTGCCTGGGGACCAAAATCGATGTACTCGGGGTACTTC. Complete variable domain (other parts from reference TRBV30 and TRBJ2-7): SQTIHQWPATLVQPVGSPLSLECTVEGTSNPNLYWYRQAAGRGLQLLFYSVGIGQISSEVPQNLSASRPQDRQFILSSKKLLLSDSGFYLCAWGPKSMYSGYFGPGTRLTVT.

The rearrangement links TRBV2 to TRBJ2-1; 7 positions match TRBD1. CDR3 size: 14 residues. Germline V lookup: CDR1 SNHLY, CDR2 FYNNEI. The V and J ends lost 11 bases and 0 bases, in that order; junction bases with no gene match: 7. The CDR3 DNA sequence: TGTGCCGGAGAGACAGGGAGCTCCTACAATGAGCAGTTCTTC. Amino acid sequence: CAGETGSSYNEQFF.

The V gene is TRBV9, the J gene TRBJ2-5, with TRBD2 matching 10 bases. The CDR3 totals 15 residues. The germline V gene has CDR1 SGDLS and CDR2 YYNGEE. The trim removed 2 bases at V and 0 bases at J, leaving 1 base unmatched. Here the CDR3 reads CASSVGLADQETQYF. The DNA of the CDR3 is TGTGCCAGCAGCGTCGGACTAGCGGACCAAGAGACCCAGTACTTC.

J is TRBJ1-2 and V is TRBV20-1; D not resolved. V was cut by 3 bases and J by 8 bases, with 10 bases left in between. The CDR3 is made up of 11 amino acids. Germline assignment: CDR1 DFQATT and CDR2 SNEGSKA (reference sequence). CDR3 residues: CSARDLRGYTF. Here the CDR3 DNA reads TGCAGTGCTAGGGACCTTAGGGGCTACACCTTC.